The present TCR beta chain was sequenced within a study of cytomegalovirus exposure and HLA in healthy donors. Looking at the study overall: HLA-typed donors were the source of approximately 88 million unique TCRs held in an early data release.

This CDR3 is 14 amino acids long. Germline lookup yields CDR1 SGDLS and CDR2 YYNGEE. V was cut by 1 base and J by 2 bases, with 9 bases left in between. Note on this clone: Its specificity is unknown.

Primers included in the PCR were 60 Vbeta and 13 Jbeta primers. Libraries were prepared by immunoSEQ multiplex PCR; TCRdb keeps only in-frame clonotypes and omits some of them. Of around 100,000 clones in the sample, around 64% were seen once. Study conclusions and caveats: CMV antigen specificity of a few CMV-associated chains was confirmed in vitro.

Specimen: PBMCs. The clonotype originates from a man aged 25-40 years in good health and CMV-seropositive. This chain connects TRBV9 to TRBJ1-2; D ambiguous. The CDR3 coding sequence is TGTGCCAGCAGCGTAACATCTTTCAACTATGGCTACACCTTC. Translated, it gives CASSVTSFNYGYTF.